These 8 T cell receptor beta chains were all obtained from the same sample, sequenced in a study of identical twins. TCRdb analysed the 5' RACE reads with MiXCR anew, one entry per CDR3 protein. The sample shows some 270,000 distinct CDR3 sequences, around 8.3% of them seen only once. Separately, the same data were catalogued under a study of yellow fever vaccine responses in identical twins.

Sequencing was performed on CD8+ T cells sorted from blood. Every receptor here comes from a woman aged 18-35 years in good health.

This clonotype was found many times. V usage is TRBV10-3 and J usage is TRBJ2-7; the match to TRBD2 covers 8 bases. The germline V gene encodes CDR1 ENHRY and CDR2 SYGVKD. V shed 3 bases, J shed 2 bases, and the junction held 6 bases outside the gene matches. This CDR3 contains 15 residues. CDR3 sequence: CAISDNERGTYEQYF. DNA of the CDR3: TGTGCCATCAGTGATAACGAGCGGGGGACCTACGAGCAGTACTTC.

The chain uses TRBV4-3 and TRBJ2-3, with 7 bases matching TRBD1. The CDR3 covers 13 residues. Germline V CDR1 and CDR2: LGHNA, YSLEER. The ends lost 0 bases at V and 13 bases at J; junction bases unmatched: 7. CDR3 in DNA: TGCGCCAGCAGCCAAGATAGGGAGACAGGGAAGTATTTT. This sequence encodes CASSQDRETGKYF.

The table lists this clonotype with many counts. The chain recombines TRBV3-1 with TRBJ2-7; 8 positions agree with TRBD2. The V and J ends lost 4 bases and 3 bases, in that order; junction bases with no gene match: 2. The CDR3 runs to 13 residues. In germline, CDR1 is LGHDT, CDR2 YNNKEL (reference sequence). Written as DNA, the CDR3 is TGTGCCAGCAGCCCGGGACTAGTCTACGAGCAGTACTTC. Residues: CASSPGLVYEQYF.

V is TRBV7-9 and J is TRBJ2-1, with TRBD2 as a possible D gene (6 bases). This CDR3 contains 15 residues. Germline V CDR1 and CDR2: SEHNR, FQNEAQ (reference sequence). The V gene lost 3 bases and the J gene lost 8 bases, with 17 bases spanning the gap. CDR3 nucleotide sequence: TGTGCCAGCAGCTTGATCCCTAGCGCTGGAGATGAGCAGTTCTTC. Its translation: CASSLIPSAGDEQFF.

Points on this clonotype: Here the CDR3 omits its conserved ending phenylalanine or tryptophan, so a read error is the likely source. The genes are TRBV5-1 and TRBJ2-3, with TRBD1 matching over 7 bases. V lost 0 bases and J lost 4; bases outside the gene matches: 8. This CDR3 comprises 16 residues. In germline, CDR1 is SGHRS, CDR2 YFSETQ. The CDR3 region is CASSLGGQFLADTQYS. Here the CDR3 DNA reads TGCGCCAGCAGCTTGGGGGGACAGTTTTTGGCAGATACGCAGTATTCT.

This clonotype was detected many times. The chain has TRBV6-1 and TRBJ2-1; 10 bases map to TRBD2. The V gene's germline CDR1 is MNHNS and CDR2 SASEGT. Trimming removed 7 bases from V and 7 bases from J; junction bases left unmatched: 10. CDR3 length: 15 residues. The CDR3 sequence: CASTELAGSENEQFF. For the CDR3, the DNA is TGTGCCAGCACCGAACTAGCGGGGTCTGAAAATGAGCAGTTCTTC.

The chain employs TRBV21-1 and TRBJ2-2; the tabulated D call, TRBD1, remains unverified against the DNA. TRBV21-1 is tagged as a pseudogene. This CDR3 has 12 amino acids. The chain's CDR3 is CASRQGPGELFF. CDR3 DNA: TGTGCCAGCAGACAGGGACCCGGGGAGCTGTTTTTT.

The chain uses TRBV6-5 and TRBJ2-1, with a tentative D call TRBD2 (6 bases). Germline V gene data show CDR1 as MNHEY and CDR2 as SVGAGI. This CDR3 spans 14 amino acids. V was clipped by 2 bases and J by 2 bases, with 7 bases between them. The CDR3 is CASSYGTPYNEQFF. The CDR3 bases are TGTGCCAGCAGTTACGGGACTCCCTACAATGAGCAGTTCTTC.